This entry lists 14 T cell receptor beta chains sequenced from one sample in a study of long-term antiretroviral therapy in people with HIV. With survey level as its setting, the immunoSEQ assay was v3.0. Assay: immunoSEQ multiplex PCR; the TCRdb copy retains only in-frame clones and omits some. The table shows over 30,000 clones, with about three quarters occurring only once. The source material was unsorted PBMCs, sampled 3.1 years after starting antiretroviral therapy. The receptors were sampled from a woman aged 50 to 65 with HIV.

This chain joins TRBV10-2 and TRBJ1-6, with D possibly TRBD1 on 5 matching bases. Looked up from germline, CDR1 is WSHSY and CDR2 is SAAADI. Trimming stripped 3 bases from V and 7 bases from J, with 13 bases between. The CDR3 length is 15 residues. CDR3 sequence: CASSDWQGWNSPLHF. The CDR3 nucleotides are TGCGCCAGCAGTGACTGGCAGGGATGGAATTCACCCCTCCACTTT.

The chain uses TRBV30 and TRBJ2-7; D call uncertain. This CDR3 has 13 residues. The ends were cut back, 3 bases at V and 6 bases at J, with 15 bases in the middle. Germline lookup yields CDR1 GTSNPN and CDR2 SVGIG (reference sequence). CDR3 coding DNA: TGTGCCTGGAGCGCCATTAGGTACGGCGAGCAGTACTTC. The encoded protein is CAWSAIRYGEQYF.

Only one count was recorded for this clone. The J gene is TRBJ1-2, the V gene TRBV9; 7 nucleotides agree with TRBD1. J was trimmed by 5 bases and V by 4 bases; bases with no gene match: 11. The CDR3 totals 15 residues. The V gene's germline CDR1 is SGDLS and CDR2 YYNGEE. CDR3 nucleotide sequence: TGTGCCAGCAGCCCGAGTCCGGGACAGCCGTATGGCTACACCTTC. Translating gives CASSPSPGQPYGYTF. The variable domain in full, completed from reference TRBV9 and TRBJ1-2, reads DSGVTQTPKHLITATGQRVTLRCSPRSGDLSVYWYQQSLDQGLQFLIQYYNGEERAKGNILERFSAQQFPDLHSELNLSSLELGDSALYFCASSPSPGQPYGYTFGSGTRLTVV.

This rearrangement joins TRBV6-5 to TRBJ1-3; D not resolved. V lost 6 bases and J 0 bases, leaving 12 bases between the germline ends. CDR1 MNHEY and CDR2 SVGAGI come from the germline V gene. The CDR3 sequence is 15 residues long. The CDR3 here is CASSLGVFSGNTIYF. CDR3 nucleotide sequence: TGTGCCAGCAGCCTTGGCGTGTTCTCTGGAAACACCATATATTTT.

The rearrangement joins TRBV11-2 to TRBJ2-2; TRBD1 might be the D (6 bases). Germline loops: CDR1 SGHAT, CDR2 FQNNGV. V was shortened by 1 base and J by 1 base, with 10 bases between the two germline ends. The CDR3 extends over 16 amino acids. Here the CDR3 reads CASSLVPGQNTGELFF. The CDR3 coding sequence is TGTGCCAGCAGCTTAGTGCCGGGACAGAACACCGGGGAGCTGTTTTTT.

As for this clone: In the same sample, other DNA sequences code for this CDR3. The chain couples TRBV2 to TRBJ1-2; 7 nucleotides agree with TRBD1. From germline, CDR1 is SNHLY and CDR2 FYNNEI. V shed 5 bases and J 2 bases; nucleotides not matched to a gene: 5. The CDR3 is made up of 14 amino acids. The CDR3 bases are TGTGCCAGCAGTCTACAGGGGCAAAACTATGGCTACACCTTC. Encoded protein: CASSLQGQNYGYTF.

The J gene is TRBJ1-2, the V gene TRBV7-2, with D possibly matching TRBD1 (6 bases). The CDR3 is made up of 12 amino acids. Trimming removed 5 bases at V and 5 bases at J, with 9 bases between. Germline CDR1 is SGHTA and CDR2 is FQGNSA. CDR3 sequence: CASSATGYGYTF. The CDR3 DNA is TGTGCCAGCAGCGCGACAGGATATGGCTACACCTTC.

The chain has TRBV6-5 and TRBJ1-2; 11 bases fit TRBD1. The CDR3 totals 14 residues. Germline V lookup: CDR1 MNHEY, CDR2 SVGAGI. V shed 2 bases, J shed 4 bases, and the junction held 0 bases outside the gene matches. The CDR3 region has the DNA TGTGCCAGCAGTTACGGGACAGGGGGCTATGGCTACACCTTC. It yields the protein CASSYGTGGYGYTF.

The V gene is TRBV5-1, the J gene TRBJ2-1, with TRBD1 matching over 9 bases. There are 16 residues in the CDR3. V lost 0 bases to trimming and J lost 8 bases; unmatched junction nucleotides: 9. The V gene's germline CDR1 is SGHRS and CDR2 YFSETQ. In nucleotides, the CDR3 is TGCGCCAGCAGCTTGGCCCCAGGGACAGGGAACGATGAGCAGTTCTTC. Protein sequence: CASSLAPGTGNDEQFF.

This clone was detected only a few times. The CDR3 sequence: CASSLGTSGYNEQFF. The DNA for the CDR3 is TGTGCCAGCAGCTTAGGGACTAGCGGATACAATGAGCAGTTCTTC. The J gene is TRBJ2-1, the V gene TRBV7-3, with TRBD2 matching 11 bases. Germline loops: CDR1 SGHTA, CDR2 FQGTGA. The CDR3 contains 15 residues. Trimming took 2 bases from V and 4 from J; bases not matched to a gene: 1.

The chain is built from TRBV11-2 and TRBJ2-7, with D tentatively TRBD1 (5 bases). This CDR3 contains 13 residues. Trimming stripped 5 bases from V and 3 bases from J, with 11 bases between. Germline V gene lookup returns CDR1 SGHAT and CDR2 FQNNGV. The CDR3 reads CASSVGHDYEQYF. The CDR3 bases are TGTGCCAGCAGCGTCGGACACGACTACGAGCAGTACTTC.

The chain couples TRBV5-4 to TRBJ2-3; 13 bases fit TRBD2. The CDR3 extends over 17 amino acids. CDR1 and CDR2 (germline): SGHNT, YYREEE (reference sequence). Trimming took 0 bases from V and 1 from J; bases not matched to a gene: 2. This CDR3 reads CASSLAGTSGGTDTQYF. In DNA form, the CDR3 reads TGTGCCAGCAGCTTGGCGGGGACTAGCGGGGGCACAGATACGCAGTATTTT.

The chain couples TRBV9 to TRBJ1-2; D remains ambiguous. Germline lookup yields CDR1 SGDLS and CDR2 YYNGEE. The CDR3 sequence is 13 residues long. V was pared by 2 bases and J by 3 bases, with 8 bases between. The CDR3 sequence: CASSVPPYYGYTF. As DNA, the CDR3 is TGTGCCAGCAGCGTTCCGCCTTACTATGGCTACACCTTC.

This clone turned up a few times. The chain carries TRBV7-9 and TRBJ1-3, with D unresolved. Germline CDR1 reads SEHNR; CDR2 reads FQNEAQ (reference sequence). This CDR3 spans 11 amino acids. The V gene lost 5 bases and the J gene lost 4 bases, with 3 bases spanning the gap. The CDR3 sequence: CASSLGNTIYF. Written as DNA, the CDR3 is TGTGCCAGCAGCCTCGGAAACACCATATATTTT.